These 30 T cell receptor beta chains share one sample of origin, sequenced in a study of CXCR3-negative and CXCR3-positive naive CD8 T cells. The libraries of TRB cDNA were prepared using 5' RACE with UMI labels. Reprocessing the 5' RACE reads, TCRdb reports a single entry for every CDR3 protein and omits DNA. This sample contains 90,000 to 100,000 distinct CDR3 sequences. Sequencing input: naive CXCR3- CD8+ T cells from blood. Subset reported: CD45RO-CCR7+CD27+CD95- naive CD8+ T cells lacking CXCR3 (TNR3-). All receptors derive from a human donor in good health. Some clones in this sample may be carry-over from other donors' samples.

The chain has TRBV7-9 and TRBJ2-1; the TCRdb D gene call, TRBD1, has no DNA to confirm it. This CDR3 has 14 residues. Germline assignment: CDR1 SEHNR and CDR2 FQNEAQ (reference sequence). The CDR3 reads CASSRQVAYNEQFF.

The CDR3 reads CASSQTEYEQYF. V gene TRBV4-2 combines with J gene TRBJ2-7. From germline, CDR1 is LGHNA and CDR2 YNFKEQ. The CDR3 consists of 12 residues.

The CDR3 protein is CATSREGESYNEQFF. The chain uses TRBV15 and TRBJ2-1. Germline V CDR1 and CDR2: LNHNV, YYDKDF (reference sequence). The CDR3 totals 15 residues.

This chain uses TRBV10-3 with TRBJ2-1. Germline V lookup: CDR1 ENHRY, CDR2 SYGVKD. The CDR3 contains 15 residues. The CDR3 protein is CAISELGDLVHEQYF.

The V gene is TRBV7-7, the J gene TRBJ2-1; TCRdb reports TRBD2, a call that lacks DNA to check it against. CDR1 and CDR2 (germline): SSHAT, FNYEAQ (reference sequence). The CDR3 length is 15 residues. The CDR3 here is CASSPVDYGYNEQFF.

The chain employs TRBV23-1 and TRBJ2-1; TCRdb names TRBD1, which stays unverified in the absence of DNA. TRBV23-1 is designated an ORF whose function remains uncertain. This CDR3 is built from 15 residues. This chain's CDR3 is CASSQSPLSYNEQFF.

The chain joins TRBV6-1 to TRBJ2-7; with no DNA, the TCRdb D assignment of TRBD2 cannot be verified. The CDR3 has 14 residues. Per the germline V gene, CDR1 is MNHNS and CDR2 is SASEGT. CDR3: CASNLAGGPYEQYF.

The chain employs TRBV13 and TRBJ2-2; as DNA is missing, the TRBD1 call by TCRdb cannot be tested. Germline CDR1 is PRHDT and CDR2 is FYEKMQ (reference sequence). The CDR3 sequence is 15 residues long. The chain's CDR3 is CASSTRDRNTGELFF.

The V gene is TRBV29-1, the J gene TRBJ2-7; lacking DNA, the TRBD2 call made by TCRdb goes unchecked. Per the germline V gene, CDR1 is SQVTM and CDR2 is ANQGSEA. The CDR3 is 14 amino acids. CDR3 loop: CSVESAGITYEQYF.

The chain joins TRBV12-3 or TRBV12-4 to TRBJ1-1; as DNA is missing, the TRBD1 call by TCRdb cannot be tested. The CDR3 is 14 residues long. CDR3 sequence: CASSLGGRDTEAFF.

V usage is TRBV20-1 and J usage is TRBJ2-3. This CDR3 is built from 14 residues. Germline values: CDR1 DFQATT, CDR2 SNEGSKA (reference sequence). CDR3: CSASTGYRRDTQYF.

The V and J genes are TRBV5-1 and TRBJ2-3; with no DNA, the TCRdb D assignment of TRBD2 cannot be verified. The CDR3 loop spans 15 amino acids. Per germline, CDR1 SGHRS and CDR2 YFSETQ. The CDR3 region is CASSLAGRATDTQYF.

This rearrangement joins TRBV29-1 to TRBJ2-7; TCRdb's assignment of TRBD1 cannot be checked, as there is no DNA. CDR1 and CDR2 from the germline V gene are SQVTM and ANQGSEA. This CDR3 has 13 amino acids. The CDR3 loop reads CSVVRGPIYEQYF.

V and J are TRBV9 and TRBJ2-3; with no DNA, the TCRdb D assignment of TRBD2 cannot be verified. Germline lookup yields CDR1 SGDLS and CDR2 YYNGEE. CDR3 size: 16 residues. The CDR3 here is CASSVEVDSLPDTQYF.

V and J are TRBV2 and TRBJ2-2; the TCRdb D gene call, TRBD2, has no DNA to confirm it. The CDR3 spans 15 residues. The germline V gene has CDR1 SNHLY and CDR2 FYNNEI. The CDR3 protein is CASRPAIRENGELFF.

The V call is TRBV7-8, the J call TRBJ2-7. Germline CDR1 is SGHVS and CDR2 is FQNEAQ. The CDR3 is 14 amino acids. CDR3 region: CASNERTEYYEQYF.

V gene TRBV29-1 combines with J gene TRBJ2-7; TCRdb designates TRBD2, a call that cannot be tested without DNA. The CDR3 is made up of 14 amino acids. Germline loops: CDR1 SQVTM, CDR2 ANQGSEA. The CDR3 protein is CSVEALDPTNEQYF.

The CDR3 reads CASSLVESIAGVRETQYF. The rearrangement uses TRBV7-6 and TRBJ2-5; lacking DNA, the TRBD2 call made by TCRdb goes unchecked. The CDR3 has 18 amino acids. Germline values: CDR1 SGHVS, CDR2 FNYEAQ.

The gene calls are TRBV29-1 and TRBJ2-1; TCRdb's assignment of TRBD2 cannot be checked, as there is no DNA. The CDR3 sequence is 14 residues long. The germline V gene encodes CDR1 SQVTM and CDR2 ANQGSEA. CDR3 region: CSVGTSGRWDEQFF.

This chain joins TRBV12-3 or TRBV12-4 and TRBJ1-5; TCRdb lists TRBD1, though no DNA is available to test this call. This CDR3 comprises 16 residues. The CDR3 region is CASSRRGQGVNQPQHF.

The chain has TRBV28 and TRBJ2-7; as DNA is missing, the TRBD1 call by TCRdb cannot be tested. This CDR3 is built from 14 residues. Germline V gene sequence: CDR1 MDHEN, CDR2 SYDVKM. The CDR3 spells CASAPGQGAYEQYF.

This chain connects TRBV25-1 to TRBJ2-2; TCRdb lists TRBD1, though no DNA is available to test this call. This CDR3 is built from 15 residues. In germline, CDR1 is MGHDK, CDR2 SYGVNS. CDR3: CASSEDRGGVGELFF.

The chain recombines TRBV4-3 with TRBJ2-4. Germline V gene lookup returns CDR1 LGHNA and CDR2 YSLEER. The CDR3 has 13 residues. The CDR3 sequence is CASSQEQGSIQYF.

The CDR3 is CASSTRTGQAYEQYF. The V call is TRBV28, the J call TRBJ2-7; TCRdb reports TRBD1, a call that lacks DNA to check it against. CDR3 size: 15 residues. Germline lookup yields CDR1 MDHEN and CDR2 SYDVKM.

The CDR3 region is CSVPDRGRTEAFF. The chain combines TRBV29-1 with TRBJ1-1; lacking DNA, the TRBD1 call made by TCRdb goes unchecked. CDR3 length: 13 amino acids. Germline V gene data show CDR1 as SQVTM and CDR2 as ANQGSEA.

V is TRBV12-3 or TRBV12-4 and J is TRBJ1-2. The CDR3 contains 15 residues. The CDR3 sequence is CASSQDIGSNYGYTF.

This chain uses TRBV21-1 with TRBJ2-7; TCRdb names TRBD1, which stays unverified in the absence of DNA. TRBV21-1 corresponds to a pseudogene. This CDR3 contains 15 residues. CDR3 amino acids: CASRSRVPSTYEQYF.

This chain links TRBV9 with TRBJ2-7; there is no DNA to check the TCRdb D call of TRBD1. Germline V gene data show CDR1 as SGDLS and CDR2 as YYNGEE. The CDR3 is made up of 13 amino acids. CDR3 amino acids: CASSEDRGYEQYF.

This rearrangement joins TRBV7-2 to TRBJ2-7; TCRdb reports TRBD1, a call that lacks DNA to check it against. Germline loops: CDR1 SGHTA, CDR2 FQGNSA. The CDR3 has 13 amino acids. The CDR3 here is CASSLSQGYEQYF.

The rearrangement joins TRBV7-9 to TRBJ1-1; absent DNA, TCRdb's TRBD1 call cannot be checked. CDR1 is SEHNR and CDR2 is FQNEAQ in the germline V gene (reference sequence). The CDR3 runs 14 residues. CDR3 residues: CASSAVQGGAEAFF.